Below are 30 T cell receptor beta chains sequenced from a single sample in a study of CD8 T cells in ankylosing spondylitis. TCRdb ran MiXCR on the 5' RACE reads and lists one entry per CDR3 protein. This table has some 340,000 distinct CDR3 sequences, about 14% appearing once. Source material: blood, either unsorted or a sorted T cell fraction (not recorded which). Receptors originate from a male donor with ankylosing spondylitis or in good health (not recorded which).

This clonotype was detected ten times or more. The rearrangement joins TRBV20-1 to TRBJ2-7; D perhaps matches TRBD2 (5 bases). The V end was cut by 2 bases, the J end by 2 bases, with 19 bases between. This CDR3 spans 16 amino acids. Germline V lookup: CDR1 DFQATT, CDR2 SNEGSKA (reference sequence). Here the CDR3 reads CSARSAQRQTPYEQYF. DNA for the CDR3: TGCAGTGCTAGATCCGCCCAGCGGCAGACCCCCTACGAGCAGTACTTC.

This clonotype was counted a single time. DNA of the CDR3: TGCGCCAGCAGGCAGGGTGTTACAGATACGCAGTATTTT. Residues: CASRQGVTDTQYF. J is TRBJ2-3 and V is TRBV5-1; D perhaps matches TRBD1 (5 bases). This CDR3 contains 13 residues. Trimming pared 5 bases from V and 3 bases from J, leaving 10 bases between. The germline CDR1 and CDR2 sequences are SGHRS and YFSETQ.

The J gene is TRBJ1-5, the V gene TRBV12-3 or TRBV12-4; no reliable D call. V lost 5 bases, J lost 4 bases, and 12 bases lay in between. The CDR3 is 14 residues long. Written as DNA, the CDR3 is TGTGCCAGCAGTCCGGACGGTACGAATCAGCCCCAGCATTTT. Protein: CASSPDGTNQPQHF.

In its sample, this clonotype was seen a few times. The genes are TRBV5-1 and TRBJ2-3; 7 nucleotides line up with TRBD2. V shed 3 bases and J 0 bases; nucleotides not matched to a gene: 4. Germline CDR1 SGHRS, CDR2 YFSETQ. CDR3 size: 15 residues. In nucleotides, the CDR3 is TGCGCCAGCAGCTGGAGCGGGATGAGCACAGATACGCAGTATTTT. It encodes CASSWSGMSTDTQYF.

This clonotype appeared a few times. The chain has TRBV20-1 and TRBJ2-7, with D possibly TRBD2 on 6 matching bases. V gave up 6 bases and J gave up 6 bases, with 21 bases separating them. Germline V gene data show CDR1 as DFQATT and CDR2 as SNEGSKA (reference sequence). This CDR3 spans 14 amino acids. The CDR3 DNA is TGCAGTGCCGTACTAGCTCTCTCATTATCCGAGCAGTACTTC. This encodes CSAVLALSLSEQYF.

The chain couples TRBV6-5 to TRBJ1-1, with TRBD1 as a possible D gene (5 bases). The V and J ends lost 5 bases and 6 bases respectively, with 7 bases between them. Germline CDR1 reads MNHEY; CDR2 reads SVGAGI. The CDR3 extends over 11 amino acids. In DNA form, the CDR3 reads TGTGCCAGCAGTAGGGGATCTGAAGCTTTCTTT. Amino acids: CASSRGSEAFF.

The V gene is TRBV19, the J gene TRBJ2-7; 9 bases are shared with TRBD1. This CDR3 is built from 15 residues. Losses at the gene ends were 4 bases for V and 6 bases for J; bases not matched to a gene: 10. In germline, CDR1 is LNHDA, CDR2 SQIVND (reference sequence). The CDR3 region is CASSTSGTGRSEQYF. The DNA of the CDR3 is TGTGCCAGTAGTACATCCGGGACAGGGCGAAGCGAGCAGTACTTC.

The V call is TRBV20-1, the J call TRBJ2-7, with 10 bases lining up with TRBD1. Germline values: CDR1 DFQATT, CDR2 SNEGSKA (reference sequence). V was pared by 6 bases and J by 4 bases, with 9 bases of the junction left unmatched. This CDR3 is built from 14 residues. CDR3 bases: TGCAGTGCAGAGAAGCCGGGACAGGGGTACGAGCAGTACTTC. This sequence encodes CSAEKPGQGYEQYF.

This clonotype was seen only a few times. The J gene is TRBJ2-5, the V gene TRBV7-8; D may correspond to TRBD1 or TRBD2 (5 bases each). Germline CDR1 SGHVS, CDR2 FQNEAQ. This CDR3 is built from 16 residues. With 1 base removed from V and 4 bases from J, the gap between germline ends came to 16 bases. CDR3 loop: CASSLGELRVGETQYF. CDR3 in DNA: TGTGCCAGCAGCTTAGGGGAGCTCAGGGTCGGAGAGACCCAGTACTTC.

This rearrangement joins TRBV6-5 to TRBJ2-1; TRBD2 aligns across 9 bases. Germline CDR1 and CDR2: MNHEY and SVGAGI. CDR3 size: 15 residues. V trimming: 6 bases; J trimming: 8 bases; junction bases outside the gene matches: 11. The CDR3 region has the DNA TGTGCCAGCAGATACCGAGCGGGAGGTCTCTATGAGCAGTTCTTC. Its translation is CASRYRAGGLYEQFF.

The chain has TRBV7-2 and TRBJ2-3; D is unresolved. Germline CDR1 reads SGHTA; CDR2 reads FQGNSA. The CDR3 covers 16 residues. Trimming removed 5 bases from V and 0 bases from J, with 15 bases in between. CDR3 residues: CASSPQVGASTDTQYF. CDR3 nucleotides: TGTGCCAGCAGCCCTCAGGTCGGAGCCAGCACAGATACGCAGTATTTT.

This sequence joins TRBV20-1 and TRBJ1-5; D ambiguous. CDR1 and CDR2 (germline): DFQATT, SNEGSKA (reference sequence). V lost 0 bases and J 1 base, leaving 10 bases between the germline ends. This CDR3 spans 15 amino acids. In DNA, the CDR3 is TGCAGTGCTAGAGAGGGTAGATTGAGCAATCAGCCCCAGCATTTT. This gives the protein CSAREGRLSNQPQHF.

Comment on this clonotype: This may come from a read error, since a much larger clone is one base off. The chain is built from TRBV7-2 and TRBJ2-1; tentatively, D is TRBD1 or TRBD2 (5 bases each). The V gene's germline CDR1 is SGHTA and CDR2 FQGNSA. CDR3 length equals 14 residues. CDR3 in amino acids: CVSSNGALYNEQFF. CDR3 DNA sequence: TGTGTCAGCTCGAACGGGGCCTTATACAATGAGCAGTTCTTC.

This clonotype came up a few times. J is TRBJ2-3 and V is TRBV9; TRBD2 matches at 10 bases. The CDR3 is made up of 16 amino acids. The V segment lost 0 bases and the J segment 4 bases; nucleotides outside the gene matches: 5. Germline V gene data show CDR1 as SGDLS and CDR2 as YYNGEE. The CDR3 sequence is CASSVAPSGGSDTQYF. CDR3 bases: TGTGCCAGCAGCGTAGCTCCTAGCGGGGGTTCAGATACGCAGTATTTT.

This clonotype was recorded a few times. The rearrangement joins TRBV7-2 to TRBJ2-3; D is unresolved. From germline, CDR1 is SGHTA and CDR2 FQGNSA. The CDR3 runs to 16 residues. The V end lost 5 bases, the J end lost 2 bases, and 17 bases lay between the germline ends. The DNA for the CDR3 is TGTGCCAGCAGCGTCGTTGGGCGGCTCCTCACAGATACGCAGTATTTT. It codes for CASSVVGRLLTDTQYF.

This clonotype was seen ten or more times. V is TRBV30 and J is TRBJ2-7; 7 bases line up with TRBD2. The CDR3 is 14 amino acids. V shed 1 base, J shed 4 bases, and the junction held 7 bases outside the gene matches. Germline values: CDR1 GTSNPN, CDR2 SVGIG (reference sequence). This CDR3 is CAWSATGGGYEQYF. The CDR3 DNA follows: TGTGCCTGGAGTGCTACGGGAGGCGGGTACGAGCAGTACTTC.

CDR3 DNA: TGCGCCAGCAGCCAAGAAGGGGATTGGGGGATCGGGGCTGACGCAGATACGCAGTATTTT. It encodes CASSQEGDWGIGADADTQYF. The V and J genes are TRBV4-1 and TRBJ2-3; D possibly uses TRBD1 or TRBD2 (5 bases each). The germline V gene has CDR1 MGHRA and CDR2 YSYEKL. V was trimmed by 0 bases and J by 4 bases, leaving 26 bases between them. This CDR3 has 20 amino acids.

This clonotype was seen only a few times. As DNA, the CDR3 is TGCGCCAGCAGCTTGGGGACAGGGGGCATTTTCTTCTTT. Its translation is CASSLGTGGIFFF. This sequence joins TRBV5-1 and TRBJ1-1; 11 nucleotides match TRBD1. The V and J ends lost 0 bases and 14 bases, in that order; junction bases with no gene match: 6. Germline CDR1 is SGHRS and CDR2 is YFSETQ. The CDR3 is made up of 13 amino acids. Combining the CDR3 with reference TRBV5-1 and TRBJ1-1 gives the whole variable domain KAGVTQTPRYLIKTRGQQVTLSCSPISGHRSVSWYQQTPGQGLQFLFEYFSETQRNKGNFPGRFSGRQFSNSRSEMNVSTLELGDSALYLCASSLGTGGIFFFGQGTRLTVV.

In this sample, this clonotype turned up many times. The CDR3, as DNA: TGTGCCAGCAGCTTTACTGGCGGGACAGATACGCAGTATTTT. It yields the protein CASSFTGGTDTQYF. The V gene is TRBV7-2, the J gene TRBJ2-3; TRBD2 might be the D (5 bases). V lost 3 bases and J 3 bases, leaving 10 bases between the germline ends. The germline V gene encodes CDR1 SGHTA and CDR2 FQGNSA. CDR3 length: 14 amino acids.

This clonotype was seen a few times. J is TRBJ1-2 and V is TRBV12-3 or TRBV12-4, with TRBD1 as a possible D gene (6 bases). The CDR3 loop spans 13 amino acids. Deletions cut 8 bases from V and 4 bases from J, with 14 bases between. CDR3 residues: CASSSPGVYGYTF. The CDR3 nucleotides are TGTGCCAGCTCCTCCCCAGGGGTCTATGGCTACACCTTC.

The chain recombines TRBV6-5 with TRBJ2-3; D ambiguous. CDR3 length equals 14 residues. Trimming removed 2 bases at V and 2 bases at J, with 8 bases between. In germline, CDR1 is MNHEY, CDR2 SVGAGI. The CDR3 DNA sequence: TGTGCCAGCAGTTACGACACTTACACAGATACGCAGTATTTT. Its translation: CASSYDTYTDTQYF.

This clonotype was counted between two and nine times. The chain links TRBV11-2 to TRBJ2-5; unclear D gene. Germline CDR1 and CDR2: SGHAT and FQNNGV. The CDR3 sequence is 17 residues long. Trimming cost V 5 bases and J 3 bases, with 22 bases left between them. DNA for the CDR3: TGTGCCAGCAGCCCAAATCCCTCTAGGGCCCTGAAAGAGACCCAGTACTTC. Translation gives CASSPNPSRALKETQYF.

The CDR3 here is CSARQQGWGIDTQYF. DNA of the CDR3: TGCAGTGCTAGGCAACAGGGTTGGGGGATAGATACGCAGTATTTT. The chain uses TRBV20-1 and TRBJ2-3, with a tentative D call TRBD1 (6 bases). The CDR3 runs to 15 residues. V shed 3 bases and J shed 5 bases, with 18 bases lying between them. Germline V lookup: CDR1 DFQATT, CDR2 SNEGSKA (reference sequence).

This clonotype has just a few counts. The CDR3: CASQEGGNTEAFF. The CDR3 DNA is TGCGCCAGCCAGGAGGGGGGAAACACTGAAGCTTTCTTT. The chain links TRBV5-1 to TRBJ1-1; perhaps TRBD1 as D (6 bases). Germline V gene lookup returns CDR1 SGHRS and CDR2 YFSETQ. V was cut by 7 bases and J by 2 bases, with 12 bases left in between. This CDR3 region has 13 residues.

This clonotype was seen a few times. This rearrangement joins TRBV20-1 to TRBJ2-3; D possibly uses TRBD1 or TRBD2 (5 bases each). Between the trimmed V and J ends, which lost 7 bases and 5 bases, there was a span of 19 bases. In germline, CDR1 is DFQATT, CDR2 SNEGSKA (reference sequence). The CDR3 loop spans 14 amino acids. The CDR3 DNA sequence: TGCAGTGTTCCCCACGGCGGTGGGGGAGATACGCAGTATTTT. This translates into CSVPHGGGGDTQYF.

The rearrangement uses TRBV6-5 and TRBJ1-1, with D perhaps TRBD1 (5 bases). Trimming pared 0 bases from V and 3 bases from J, leaving 8 bases between. The CDR3 sequence is 14 residues long. CDR1 is MNHEY, CDR2 SVGAGI, per germline. The CDR3 spells CASSYSRGDTEAFF. In nucleotides, the CDR3 is TGTGCCAGCAGTTACTCGCGGGGCGACACTGAAGCTTTCTTT.

This clonotype was seen only a few times. The chain joins TRBV10-3 to TRBJ1-1; D remains unclear. Germline V gives CDR1 ENHRY, CDR2 SYGVKD. The CDR3 extends over 13 amino acids. The V and J ends lost 6 bases and 0 bases respectively, with 8 bases between them. In DNA, the CDR3 is TGTGCCATCAGCGGTGGCATGAACACTGAAGCTTTCTTT. Amino acid sequence: CAISGGMNTEAFF.

V and J are TRBV5-5 and TRBJ1-2; D is possibly TRBD1 (5 bases). Trimming stripped 4 bases from V and 6 bases from J, with 13 bases between. The germline V gene has CDR1 SGHKS and CDR2 YYEKEE (reference sequence). The CDR3 consists of 13 residues. CDR3 bases: TGTGCCAGCAGCCGGGGGATTGGGGATGGCTACACCTTC. It translates to CASSRGIGDGYTF.

The V and J genes are TRBV5-1 and TRBJ2-7; 14 nucleotides line up with TRBD2. Germline-derived CDR1 and CDR2 are SGHRS and YFSETQ. The CDR3 is 17 amino acids. With 5 bases clipped from V and 0 bases from J, the junction kept 7 bases outside the gene matches. The CDR3 DNA reads TGCGCCAGCAGTTCCGGGACTAGCGGGGGTAGCTCCTACGAGCAGTACTTC. Protein: CASSSGTSGGSSYEQYF.

This clonotype was seen once. V is TRBV7-9 and J is TRBJ1-4, with D hard to call. The CDR3 sequence is 14 residues long. Germline CDR1 SEHNR, CDR2 FQNEAQ (reference sequence). Trimming removed 6 bases from V and 8 bases from J, with 16 bases in between. CDR3 residues: CASRRLGSKEKLFF. In nucleotides, the CDR3 is TGTGCCAGCAGGCGACTGGGCAGTAAAGAAAAACTGTTTTTT.